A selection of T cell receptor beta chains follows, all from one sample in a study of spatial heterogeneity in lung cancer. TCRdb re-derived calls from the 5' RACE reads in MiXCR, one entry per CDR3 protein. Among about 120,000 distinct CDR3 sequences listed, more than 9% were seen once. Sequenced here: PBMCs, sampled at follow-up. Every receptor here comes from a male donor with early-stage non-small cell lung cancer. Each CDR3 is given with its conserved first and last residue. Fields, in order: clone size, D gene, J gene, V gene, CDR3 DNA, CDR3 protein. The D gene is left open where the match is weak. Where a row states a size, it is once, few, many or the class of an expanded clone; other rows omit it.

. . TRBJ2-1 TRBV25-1 TGTGCCAGCAGTGAATTTAGTAATGAGCAGTTCTTC CASSEFSNEQFF
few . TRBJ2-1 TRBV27 TGTGCCAGCAGTTTCTTCAGGGGAACCCTCTACAATGAGCAGTTCTTC CASSFFRGTLYNEQFF
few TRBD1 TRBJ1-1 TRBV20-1 TGCAGTGCCAGTGGACAGGCGGGGATAGAAGCTTTCTTT CSASGQAGIEAFF
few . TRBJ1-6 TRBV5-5 TGTGCCAGCAGCTTCCGACTAAGCTCCTATAATTCACCCCTCCACTTT CASSFRLSSYNSPLHF
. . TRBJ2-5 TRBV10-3 TGTGCCATCAGTTGGGACGAAGAGACCCAGTACTTC CAISWDEETQYF
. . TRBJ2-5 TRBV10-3 TGTGCCATCAGTGAGTCGAAGGGGATCGGGACCCAGTACTTC CAISESKGIGTQYF
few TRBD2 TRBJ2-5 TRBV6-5 TGTGCCAGCAGGAGAGCGGGGGGGGTACGGACCCAGTACTTC CASRRAGGVRTQYF
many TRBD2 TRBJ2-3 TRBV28 TGTGCCAGCAGATCTAGCGGGGGACCCACAGATACGCAGTATTTT CASRSSGGPTDTQYF
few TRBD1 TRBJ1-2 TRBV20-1 TGCAGTTTCGACAGGGATCCCTATGGCTACACCTTC CSFDRDPYGYTF
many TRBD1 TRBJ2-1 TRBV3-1 TGTGCCAGCAGCATGGGACAGGGATCCAATGAGCAGTTCTTC CASSMGQGSNEQFF
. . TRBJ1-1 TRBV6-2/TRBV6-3 TGTGCCAGCAGGGATCACAGGGACGAAGCTTTCTTT CASRDHRDEAFF
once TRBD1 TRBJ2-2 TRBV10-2 TGCGCCAGCAGTGATACAGGGGGCTTCGACACCGGGGAGCTGTTTTTT CASSDTGGFDTGELFF
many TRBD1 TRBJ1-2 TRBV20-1 TGCAGTGCTACGAGTTCGACAGGGGTCTATGGCTACACCTTC CSATSSTGVYGYTF
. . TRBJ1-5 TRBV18 TGTGCCAGCTCACCACCGAACCTCGCACGGGGGCAGCCCCTGCATTTT CASSPPNLARGQPLHF
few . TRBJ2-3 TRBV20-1 TGCAGTGCCATCCCAGGGGGGGCCAGCACAGATACGCAGTATTTT CSAIPGGASTDTQYF
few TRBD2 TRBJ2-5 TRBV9 TGTGCCAGCAGCGTAGCTTTAGCGGGGGACCAAGAGACCCAGTACTTC CASSVALAGDQETQYF
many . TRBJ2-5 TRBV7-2 TGTGCCAGCTCGCTGGCTGGAGGGACCCAGTACTTC CASSLAGGTQYF
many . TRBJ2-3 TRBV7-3 TGTGCCAGCAGCTTAAGGTCCAGCACAGATACGCAGTATTTT CASSLRSSTDTQYF
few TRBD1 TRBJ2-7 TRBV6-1 TGTGCCAGCAGCGAGGGACAGGGGGAGGGGGAGCAGTACTTC CASSEGQGEGEQYF
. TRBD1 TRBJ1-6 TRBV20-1 TGCAGTGCTAGAGGAAGGACAGGGGGCGCGAATTCACCCCTCCACTTT CSARGRTGGANSPLHF
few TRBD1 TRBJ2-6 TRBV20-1 TGCAGTGCTAGAACCACAGGGGGCTCCTTCTCTGGGGCCAACGTCCTGACTTTC CSARTTGGSFSGANVLTF
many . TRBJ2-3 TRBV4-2 TGTGCCAGCAGCCAAGATTTGGCGCGCTCAGATACGCAGTATTTT CASSQDLARSDTQYF
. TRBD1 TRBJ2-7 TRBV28 TGTGCCAGCAGCGCCCCAATGGACAGGGGGCGTCCGCACTTC CASSAPMDRGRPHF
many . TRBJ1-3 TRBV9 TGTGCCAGCAGCGTTAACAGGGAAGGCACCATATATTTT CASSVNREGTIYF
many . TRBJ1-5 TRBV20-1 TGCAGTGCTAGAGATGGGCACAGGGTCTTTAGCAATCAGCCCCAGCATTTT CSARDGHRVFSNQPQHF
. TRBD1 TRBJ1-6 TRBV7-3 TGTGCCAGCACGCTCCGGGACAGCTATAATTCACCCCTCCACTTT CASTLRDSYNSPLHF
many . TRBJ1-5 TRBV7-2 TGTGCCAGCAGCCCCGATGCTCGCAATCAGCCCCAGCATTTT CASSPDARNQPQHF
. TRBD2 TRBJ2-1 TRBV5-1 TGCGCCAGCAGCACCCTCTTCTCGCGGCGTCAAGCGGGAGATTCCTACAATGAGCAGTTCTTC CASSTLFSRRQAGDSYNEQFF
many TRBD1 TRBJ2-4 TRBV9 TGTGCCAGCAGCCCCTTACCCACAGGGGAACTAGCCAAAAACATTCAGTACTTC CASSPLPTGELAKNIQYF
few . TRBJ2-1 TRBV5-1 TGCGCCAGCATGAAGGGTTACAATGAGCAGTTCTTC CASMKGYNEQFF
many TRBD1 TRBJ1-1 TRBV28 TGTGCCAGCGTGACAGGGTTGAACACTGAAGCTTTCTTT CASVTGLNTEAFF
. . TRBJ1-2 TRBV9 TGTGCCAGCAGCGTCGCTGACAGAAACTCCTATGGCTACACCTTC CASSVADRNSYGYTF
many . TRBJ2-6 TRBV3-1 TGTGCCAGCAGCCAACAGTCCGGAACTGGGGCCAACGTCCTGACTTTC CASSQQSGTGANVLTF
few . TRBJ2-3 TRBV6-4 TGTGCCAGCGCCCCTGTCGGGGGACCCACAGATACGCAGTATTTT CASAPVGGPTDTQYF
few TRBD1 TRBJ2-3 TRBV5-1 TGCGCCAGTGGGCCCGGACAGGGGGCAGATACGCAGTATTTT CASGPGQGADTQYF